This is a list of T cell receptor beta chains from one sample in a study of cytomegalovirus exposure and HLA in healthy donors. Method: immunoSEQ multiplex PCR; TCRdb's copy keeps in-frame clones and lacks some. The table records 150,000 to 250,000 clones, approximately 85% of them present only once. Specimen: PBMCs. The receptors were gathered from a woman aged 50 to 60 in good health and CMV-seronegative. The CDR3 runs from the conserved cysteine through the conserved F or W. The order of the fields is V gene, clone size, J gene, D gene, CDR3 protein, CDR3 DNA. The D gene is left open where the match is weak. Size values are once, few and many counts, or a class for expanded clones, and some rows have none.

TRBV28	few	TRBJ1-4	-	CASGVTGGEKLFF	TGTGCCAGCGGGGTGACAGGAGGTGAAAAACTGTTTTTT
TRBV5-1	-	TRBJ2-3	TRBD2	CASRLAGGATDTQYF	TGCGCCAGCAGACTAGCGGGAGGCGCCACAGATACGCAGTATTTT
TRBV5-1	few	TRBJ2-3	-	CASSLVVAATDTQYF	TGCGCCAGCAGCTTGGTGGTAGCGGCCACAGATACGCAGTATTTT
TRBV11-2	-	TRBJ2-5	-	CASSAQVGETQYF	TGTGCCAGCAGCGCACAGGTCGGAGAGACCCAGTACTTC
TRBV29-1	-	TRBJ2-1	TRBD1	CSDLRTGNEQFF	TGCAGCGACCTCCGGACAGGGAATGAGCAGTTCTTC
TRBV18	once	TRBJ1-2	-	CASSPDKAQGYTF	TGTGCCAGCTCACCCGACAAGGCCCAGGGCTACACCTTC
TRBV5-1	-	TRBJ1-4	TRBD1	CASSKPTGGTNEKLFF	TGCGCCAGCAGCAAACCCACAGGGGGAACTAATGAAAAACTGTTTTTT
TRBV5-1	-	TRBJ1-2	-	CASSTTGREGGYGYTF	TGCGCCAGCAGCACGACCGGAAGGGAGGGCGGGTATGGCTACACCTTC
TRBV10-3	few	TRBJ2-3	TRBD1	CAISETGEYTDTQYF	TGTGCCATCAGTGAGACAGGGGAGTATACAGATACGCAGTATTTT
TRBV11-3	once	TRBJ2-3	-	CASSLGTTLDTQYF	TGTGCCAGCAGCCTAGGGACAACGTTGGATACGCAGTATTTT
TRBV19	-	TRBJ1-1	-	CASSIRSSRAEAFF	TGTGCCAGTAGTATTAGGTCCAGCCGGGCTGAAGCTTTCTTT
TRBV27	-	TRBJ1-2	TRBD1	CASSLSGTGWGYGYTF	TGTGCCAGCAGTTTATCCGGGACAGGGTGGGGATATGGCTACACCTTC
TRBV6-6	-	TRBJ2-3	TRBD1	CATEQGTAYSDTQYF	TGTGCCACCGAGCAGGGGACAGCCTACTCAGATACGCAGTATTTT
TRBV28	-	TRBJ2-7	-	CASSLLQGKNEQYF	TGTGCCAGCAGTTTGTTGCAGGGGAAGAACGAGCAGTACTTC
TRBV11-3	-	TRBJ2-7	-	CASSYRGPPHEQYF	TGTGCCAGCAGCTACCGGGGTCCGCCCCACGAGCAGTACTTC
TRBV6-1	-	TRBJ2-7	TRBD1	CASSEAPGQGSNEQYF	TGTGCCAGCAGTGAAGCGCCGGGACAGGGAAGCAACGAGCAGTACTTC
TRBV4-1	-	TRBJ2-3	TRBD2	CASSQEWLAGGGFADTQYF	TGCGCCAGCAGCCAAGAATGGCTAGCGGGAGGCGGCTTCGCAGATACGCAGTATTTT
TRBV28	-	TRBJ1-4	TRBD1	CASSVTGTGSEKLFF	TGTGCCAGCAGTGTCACCGGGACAGGGAGTGAAAAACTGTTTTTT
TRBV14	-	TRBJ1-1	-	CASSQEYRSYTEAFF	TGTGCCAGCAGCCAGGAGTACAGGAGTTACACTGAAGCTTTCTTT
TRBV7-8	-	TRBJ1-2	TRBD1	CASSSSGQGYFGYTF	TGTGCCAGCAGCAGTTCGGGACAGGGGTACTTTGGCTACACCTTC
TRBV5-1	-	TRBJ1-3	TRBD1	CASSLGTGTEAGNTIYF	TGCGCCAGCAGCTTGGGGACAGGGACCGAGGCGGGAAACACCATATATTTT
TRBV4-3	-	TRBJ1-1	-	CASSQDRGGTEAFF	TGCGCCAGCAGCCAAGATAGGGGGGGCACTGAAGCTTTCTTT
TRBV13	once	TRBJ2-7	TRBD2	CASSKLSGSRYEQYF	TGTGCCAGCAGCAAGCTTAGCGGGAGCAGATACGAGCAGTACTTC
TRBV5-1	-	TRBJ1-2	TRBD1	CASSPSRPGQGNYGYTF	TGCGCCAGCAGCCCGTCGCGTCCGGGACAGGGGAACTATGGCTACACCTTC
TRBV29-1	-	TRBJ2-3	TRBD2	CSVEQVAGRSTDTQYF	TGCAGCGTTGAACAGGTAGCGGGACGGAGCACAGATACGCAGTATTTT
TRBV28	-	TRBJ2-3	TRBD2	CASSLMGLAGTDTQYF	TGTGCCAGCAGTTTAATGGGACTAGCCGGCACAGATACGCAGTATTTT